This TCR beta chain originates from a study of metastatic and nonmetastatic thyroid tumors. Study context: Both malignant and benign thyroid patients supplied peripheral blood and tumor or nodule tissue samples, across which the repertoires of these patients were then compared.

Overall study findings and caveats: Across blood and tumor, TCR beta diversity in malignant thyroid tumors was reportedly significantly higher than in benign nodules.

In the study's own analysis: The distant-metastasis classifier for papillary thyroid cancer was built from CDR3 differences across clinicopathological groups. TCRdb re-called the PCR reads with MiXCR. These V and J calls derive from TCRdb rather than the authors' analysis. The sample shows 25,000 to 35,000 clones, 16% of them seen only once. This clone has at least ten counts. Its antigen is currently unknown. The CDR3 runs 15 residues. Germline V lookup: CDR1 SGHTA, CDR2 FQGTGA. Losses at the gene ends were 4 bases for V and 5 bases for J; bases not matched to a gene: 4. Prior to thyroid surgery, none of the patients had received any treatment.

The rearrangement uses TRBV7-3 and TRBJ2-7; 14 bases agree with TRBD2. Specimen: blood. The receptor comes from a female donor with papillary thyroid cancer or a benign thyroid nodule (not recorded which). Some clones in this sample may be carry-over from other donors' samples. The CDR3: CASSWGTSGRDEQYF. Here the CDR3 DNA reads TGTGCCAGCAGCTGGGGGACTAGCGGGAGAGACGAGCAGTACTTC. The whole variable domain, filled in from reference TRBV7-3 and TRBJ2-7, reads GAGVSQTPSNKVTEKGKYVELRCDPISGHTALYWYRQSLGQGPEFLIYFQGTGAADDSGLPNDRFFAVRPEGSVSTLKIQRTERGDSAVYLCASSWGTSGRDEQYFGPGTRLTVT.